What follows are 20 T cell receptor beta chains derived from one specimen sequenced in a study of shared clonotypes between healthy human individuals. Sequencing used immunoSEQ multiplex PCR; TCRdb keeps in-frame clones, though not all of them. The sample lists about 990,000 clones, about 80% occurring once. The material sequenced was memory CD4+ T cells from PBMCs. Subset: CD45RA-negative fraction. The receptors were sampled from a man in his late teens or twenties in good health. Some clones in this sample may be carry-over from other donors' samples.

The genes are TRBV30 and TRBJ1-6, with D hard to call. The CDR3 has 13 residues. V was pared by 1 base and J by 5 bases, with 6 bases between. The germline V gene has CDR1 GTSNPN and CDR2 SVGIG (reference sequence). The CDR3 sequence is CAWSEIDNSPLHF. The DNA for the CDR3 is TGTGCCTGGAGTGAGATAGATAATTCACCCCTCCACTTT.

J is TRBJ2-1 and V is TRBV6-6, with TRBD2 matching 10 bases. Germline-derived CDR1 and CDR2 are MNHNY and SVGAGI (reference sequence). This CDR3 is built from 14 residues. The V and J ends lost 11 bases and 7 bases, in that order; junction bases with no gene match: 11. The CDR3 nucleotides are TGTGCCGGATCTACTAGCGGGGATCCTAATGAGCAGTTCTTC. Amino acids: CAGSTSGDPNEQFF.

The rearrangement uses TRBV9 and TRBJ1-1, with no clear D. Trimming pared 0 bases from V and 4 bases from J, leaving 7 bases between. The germline CDR1 and CDR2 sequences are SGDLS and YYNGEE. The CDR3 runs 13 residues. The CDR3 region has the DNA TGTGCCAGCAGCGTAGCCTGGGGCACTGAAGCTTTCTTT. It yields the protein CASSVAWGTEAFF.

As concerns this clone: A far larger clone is one nucleotide away, so this likely arose from a read error. This chain uses TRBV18 with TRBJ1-1; D gene ambiguous. The V gene's germline CDR1 is KGHSH and CDR2 LQKENI. This CDR3 region has 16 residues. The germline V and J ends were trimmed by 3 bases and 0 bases, with 14 bases remaining between them. CDR3 coding DNA: TGTGCCAGCTCACCCGACCTTGGGAGTATGAACACTGAAGCTTTCTTT. Translation gives CASSPDLGSMNTEAFF.

The chain recombines TRBV28 with TRBJ1-5; D not certain. V was cut by 9 bases and J by 0 bases, with 6 bases left in between. There are 12 residues in the CDR3. In germline, CDR1 is MDHEN, CDR2 SYDVKM. The CDR3 DNA follows: TGTGCCAGTGAGGATAGCAATCAGCCCCAGCATTTT. Amino acid sequence: CASEDSNQPQHF.

This clone appeared a few times. CDR3 sequence (DNA): TGTGCCAGCAGCTCGCAGACAGGAGGATATGGCTACACCTTC. Residues: CASSSQTGGYGYTF. The J gene is TRBJ1-2, the V gene TRBV7-9; the D gene is possibly TRBD1 (6 bases). CDR1 and CDR2 from the germline V gene are SEHNR and FQNEAQ (reference sequence). Trimming pared 4 bases from V and 5 bases from J, leaving 14 bases between. The CDR3 spans 14 residues.

V is TRBV28 and J is TRBJ2-5; TRBD2 aligns across 7 bases. V lost 8 bases and J lost 7; bases outside the gene matches: 10. The CDR3 is 13 amino acids. Germline V lookup: CDR1 MDHEN, CDR2 SYDVKM. The CDR3 DNA follows: TGTGCCAGCGCACTTGGGCCGGGGGGGACCCAGTACTTC. As protein: CASALGPGGTQYF.

V gene TRBV11-3 combines with J gene TRBJ2-5; 7 nucleotides align to TRBD1. The CDR3 covers 14 residues. Germline V gene lookup returns CDR1 SGHNT and CDR2 YENEEA. The J segment lost 5 bases and the V segment lost 5 bases, leaving 8 bases of the junction unmatched. The CDR3 reads CASSETGAGETQYF. The CDR3 nucleotides are TGTGCCAGCAGCGAAACAGGGGCCGGGGAGACCCAGTACTTC.

To note about this clone: An end of the junction does not agree with germline; a read error may underlie this. This chain links TRBV7-9 with TRBJ1-2, with 9 nucleotides matching TRBD1. The CDR3 totals 14 residues. Germline V gives CDR1 SEHNR, CDR2 FQNEAQ (reference sequence). The CDR3 spells CASPKGDRDPIMAF. The DNA for the CDR3 is TGTGCCAGCCCAAAGGGGGACAGGGATCCAATTATGGCCTTC.

The chain combines TRBV9 with TRBJ2-6, with D tentatively TRBD2 (6 bases). Trimming took 4 bases from V and 0 from J, leaving 8 bases between them. The germline V gene encodes CDR1 SGDLS and CDR2 YYNGEE. The CDR3 length is 15 residues. The chain's CDR3 is CASSLGGSGANVLTF. CDR3 nucleotide sequence: TGTGCCAGCAGCCTCGGGGGCTCTGGGGCCAACGTCCTGACTTTC.

As to this clone: Since a far larger clone is one base different, this is likely a read error. Other nucleotide sequences from this sample produce the same CDR3. The J gene is TRBJ1-2, the V gene TRBV11-2; D is perhaps TRBD1 (5 bases). The germline CDR1 and CDR2 sequences are SGHAT and FQNNGV. The V and J ends lost 8 bases and 1 base respectively, with 14 bases between them. CDR3 length: 14 amino acids. CDR3 in DNA: TGTGCCAGCCGAGGGACGGGCGGTAACTATGGCTACACCTTC. Amino acid sequence: CASRGTGGNYGYTF.

This chain links TRBV28 with TRBJ1-4; 8 nucleotides match TRBD1. This CDR3 spans 17 amino acids. V gave up 6 bases and J gave up 6 bases; unmatched junction bases: 15. Looked up from germline, CDR1 is MDHEN and CDR2 is SYDVKM. CDR3 nucleotides: TGTGCCAGCAGCCTGACAGGGGCCGAGAAAGAACATGAAAAACTGTTTTTT. It yields the protein CASSLTGAEKEHEKLFF. The whole variable domain, filled in from reference TRBV28 and TRBJ1-4, reads DVKVTQSSRYLVKRTGEKVFLECVQDMDHENMFWYRQDPGLGLRLIYFSYDVKMKEKGDIPEGYSVSREKKERFSLILESASTNQTSMYLCASSLTGAEKEHEKLFFGSGTQLSVL.

Here the CDR3 reads CASSALLAGADTQYF. DNA of the CDR3: TGTGCCAGCAGCGCCTTACTAGCGGGAGCGGATACGCAGTATTTT. The chain joins TRBV9 to TRBJ2-3, with 11 bases that match TRBD2. The CDR3 spans 15 residues. Germline V gives CDR1 SGDLS, CDR2 YYNGEE. Germline trimming cut 3 bases from V and 6 bases from J; bases unmatched to any gene: 6.

This clone was found once. This chain joins TRBV9 and TRBJ2-3; TRBD1 matches at 7 bases. Unmatched junction bases numbered 4, after V lost 4 bases and J lost 2 bases. CDR1 SGDLS and CDR2 YYNGEE come from the germline V gene. The CDR3 loop spans 14 amino acids. This CDR3 reads CASSLTGDTDTQYF. In nucleotides, the CDR3 is TGTGCCAGCAGCCTAACAGGGGACACAGATACGCAGTATTTT.

To note about this clone: The germline gene is not matched at one end of the junction; a read error may be the cause. The rearrangement links TRBV2 to TRBJ2-1; D ambiguous. Germline CDR1 and CDR2: SNHLY and FYNNEI. The CDR3 is made up of 10 amino acids. CDR3 loop: CASRSMPHVF. The CDR3 coding sequence is TGTGCCAGCCGTTCAATGCCGCACGTCTTC.

This chain joins TRBV5-8 and TRBJ2-1; 13 bases map to TRBD2. Trimming took 3 bases from V and 9 from J; bases not matched to a gene: 6. This CDR3 is built from 15 residues. CDR1 is SGHTS and CDR2 is YDEGEE in the germline V gene. CDR3: CASSYGLAGVSEQFF. In nucleotides, the CDR3 is TGTGCCAGCAGCTATGGACTAGCGGGAGTCAGTGAGCAGTTCTTC.

The gene calls are TRBV9 and TRBJ1-1, with D perhaps TRBD1 (5 bases). The CDR3 contains 12 residues. Between the trimmed V and J ends, which lost 0 bases and 12 bases, there was a span of 12 bases. Germline CDR1 and CDR2: SGDLS and YYNGEE. The CDR3 reads CASSVGQGVSFF. DNA of the CDR3: TGTGCCAGCAGCGTAGGGCAGGGAGTGTCTTTCTTT.

This chain connects TRBV6-1 to TRBJ2-5, with D possibly matching TRBD1 (5 bases). V was cut by 2 bases and J by 5 bases, with 12 bases left in between. The CDR3 sequence is 14 residues long. The V gene's germline CDR1 is MNHNS and CDR2 SASEGT. CDR3 DNA sequence: TGTGCCAGCAGTGAAATTGGCAGGGCGGAGACCCAGTACTTC. It specifies CASSEIGRAETQYF.

The chain recombines TRBV5-1 with TRBJ2-1, with D possibly matching TRBD1 (5 bases). The germline V gene has CDR1 SGHRS and CDR2 YFSETQ. With 2 bases removed from V and 8 bases from J, the gap between germline ends came to 23 bases. The CDR3 contains 17 residues. The DNA of the CDR3 is TGCGCCAGCAGCTTTTTTCTGAGTTTTGCAGGGCACGATGAGCAGTTCTTC. This sequence encodes CASSFFLSFAGHDEQFF.

CDR3 residues: CASGYLAGAGRYEQFF. The CDR3, as DNA: TGTGCTAGTGGTTATCTAGCGGGAGCGGGTCGGTATGAGCAGTTCTTC. The rearrangement uses TRBV12-5 and TRBJ2-1, with 10 bases identical to TRBD2. Looked up from germline, CDR1 is LGHNT and CDR2 is FRNRAP. This CDR3 contains 16 residues. V shed 4 bases, J shed 8 bases, and the junction held 11 bases outside the gene matches.